These T cell receptor beta chains were read from a single sample in a study of technical replicates of blood from several donors. Sequencing was performed with immunoSEQ multiplex PCR; in TCRdb, only in-frame clones are kept and a portion is missing. This table holds 70,000 to 85,000 clones, approximately 97% found once. Sequences were obtained from T cells isolated from PBMCs. Every receptor here comes from a human donor in good health. Each CDR3 is given with its conserved first and last residue. A D gene is named only where the DNA matches it firmly. Only some rows state a clone size, as once, few, many or a class for expanded clones.

V gene	J gene	D gene	clone size	CDR3 DNA	CDR3 protein
TRBV9	TRBJ2-5	TRBD2	NA	TGTGCCAGCAGCGCTTATCGTAGCGGGGGCCAAGAGACCCAGTACTTC	CASSAYRSGGQETQYF
TRBV6-6	TRBJ2-5	TRBD2	NA	TGTGCCAGCAGTTTTGGTAGCGGGAGACAAGAGACCCAGTACTTC	CASSFGSGRQETQYF
TRBV27	TRBJ1-2	NA	NA	TGTGCCAGCAGTGAGGGGAGGAGGGGCTACACCTTC	CASSEGRRGYTF
TRBV5-1	TRBJ2-1	TRBD2	once	TGCGCCAGCAGCCCGGGACTAGCGGGAGAGAAGCAGTTCTTC	CASSPGLAGEKQFF
TRBV6-6	TRBJ1-2	TRBD1	NA	TGTGCCAGCAGTTACTCGAGTGGGACAGGGGATTATGGCTACACCTTC	CASSYSSGTGDYGYTF
TRBV5-6	TRBJ1-2	NA	NA	TGTGCCAGCACCTTTGGGCTCGGAATCTATGGCTACACCTTC	CASTFGLGIYGYTF
TRBV13	TRBJ1-3	TRBD1	NA	TGTGCCAGCAGCTCCCAGACAGGGTCCTCCATCGGTCCCACCATATATTTT	CASSSQTGSSIGPTIYF
TRBV5-1	TRBJ2-5	TRBD1	NA	TGCGCCAGCAGCGTCGGGACAGGGGTAGAGACCCAGTACTTC	CASSVGTGVETQYF
TRBV5-1	TRBJ1-2	TRBD1	NA	TGCGCCAGCAGCTTGGAGGGCGGGCAGGGGGCGCGCGGCTACACCTTC	CASSLEGGQGARGYTF
TRBV29-1	TRBJ2-7	NA	NA	TGCAGCGTCGAGTGCGAGCAGTACTTC	CSVECEQYF
TRBV4-1	TRBJ1-2	NA	NA	TGCGCCAGCAGCTCCCCGGGGGGTGGCTACACCTTC	CASSSPGGGYTF
TRBV4-2	TRBJ2-7	TRBD2	NA	TGTGCCAGCAGCCGAGGACTAGCGGGGAACTCCTACGAGCAGTACTTC	CASSRGLAGNSYEQYF
TRBV19	TRBJ2-7	NA	NA	TGTGCCAGTAGTACGGACACTGACTACGAGCAGTACTTC	CASSTDTDYEQYF
TRBV6-1	TRBJ2-3	TRBD1	NA	TGTGCCAGCGTTCGAAGACAGGGCCCCACAGATACGCAGTATTTT	CASVRRQGPTDTQYF
TRBV28	TRBJ1-1	TRBD1	NA	TGTGCCAGCAGTAGAGCCGGGACAGGGGGCCCCGGTTGGGGCACTGAAGCTTTCTTT	CASSRAGTGGPGWGTEAFF
TRBV18	TRBJ2-1	TRBD1	NA	TGTGCCAGCTCACCGCGTCGACAGGGTAGCTCCTACAATGAGCAGTTCTTC	CASSPRRQGSSYNEQFF
TRBV19	TRBJ2-7	NA	NA	TGTGCCAGTAAGGTCTCCGGAGGCCCCTACGAGCAGTACTTC	CASKVSGGPYEQYF
TRBV7-8	TRBJ2-7	NA	NA	TGTGTCAGCAGCTTATTCCTGAGCTCCTACGAGCAGTACTTC	CVSSLFLSSYEQYF
TRBV27	TRBJ2-1	TRBD2	NA	TGTGCCAGCAAAAATACTAGCGGCTCCTACAATGAGCAGTTCTTC	CASKNTSGSYNEQFF
TRBV9	TRBJ2-2	TRBD1	NA	TGTGCCAGCGGACAGGGAGCGAACACCGGGGAGCTGTTTTTT	CASGQGANTGELFF
TRBV19	TRBJ1-2	NA	NA	TGTGCCAGTAGTGCGGAAAGTACCACTGGCTACACCTTC	CASSAESTTGYTF
TRBV19	TRBJ1-4	TRBD1	NA	TGTGCCAGTAGTGGACAGGGGGCTGAAAAACTGTTTTTT	CASSGQGAEKLFF
TRBV7-9	TRBJ2-5	TRBD1	NA	TGTGCCAGCAGCCACCGGGACAGGGACGTGGAGACCCAGTACTTC	CASSHRDRDVETQYF
TRBV7-9	TRBJ2-1	TRBD2	NA	TGTGCCAGCAGCTTAAGGGAGGGCCGCAATGAGCAGTTCTTC	CASSLREGRNEQFF
TRBV4-1	TRBJ2-5	NA	NA	TGCGCCAGCAGCCGCCCTTCGGACAGAGAGACCCAGTACTTC	CASSRPSDRETQYF
TRBV27	TRBJ2-3	TRBD1	NA	TGTGCCAGCAGTCAAAACAGGGGTAGGGATACGCAGTATTTT	CASSQNRGRDTQYF
TRBV5-1	TRBJ2-1	TRBD2	NA	TGCGCCAGCAGCTTGGCGGGGGGGAATGAGCAGTTCTTC	CASSLAGGNEQFF
TRBV19	TRBJ1-2	NA	NA	TGTGCCAGTAGTATCGGCGGAGCTAACTATGGCTACACCTTC	CASSIGGANYGYTF
TRBV6-5	TRBJ1-3	NA	NA	TGTGCCAGCAGAGACAGCACCTCTGGAAACACCATATATTTT	CASRDSTSGNTIYF
TRBV5-4	TRBJ2-2	TRBD2	NA	TGTGCCAGCAGTCCCACTAGCGGGAGGCCCGGGGAGCTGTTTTTT	CASSPTSGRPGELFF
TRBV6-1	TRBJ2-7	TRBD1	NA	TGTGCCAGCTGGGGACAGCGCTACGAGCAGTACTTC	CASWGQRYEQYF
TRBV9	TRBJ1-1	TRBD1	NA	TGTGCCAGCAGCGCACCGGGACAGAAAATGAACACTGAAGCTTTCTTT	CASSAPGQKMNTEAFF
TRBV4-1	TRBJ1-2	TRBD1	NA	TGCGCCAGCAGCCCTCACTACCCGACAGGGGGAGGCGGGAGTAATGGCTACACCTTC	CASSPHYPTGGGGSNGYTF
TRBV5-1	TRBJ2-2	TRBD1	NA	TGCGCCAGCAGCCATGGGGACAGGGGGATCGGGGAGCTGTTTTTT	CASSHGDRGIGELFF
TRBV5-1	TRBJ2-3	TRBD2	NA	TGCGCCAGCACTAGCGGGGGGAACCCAGATACGCAGTATTTT	CASTSGGNPDTQYF